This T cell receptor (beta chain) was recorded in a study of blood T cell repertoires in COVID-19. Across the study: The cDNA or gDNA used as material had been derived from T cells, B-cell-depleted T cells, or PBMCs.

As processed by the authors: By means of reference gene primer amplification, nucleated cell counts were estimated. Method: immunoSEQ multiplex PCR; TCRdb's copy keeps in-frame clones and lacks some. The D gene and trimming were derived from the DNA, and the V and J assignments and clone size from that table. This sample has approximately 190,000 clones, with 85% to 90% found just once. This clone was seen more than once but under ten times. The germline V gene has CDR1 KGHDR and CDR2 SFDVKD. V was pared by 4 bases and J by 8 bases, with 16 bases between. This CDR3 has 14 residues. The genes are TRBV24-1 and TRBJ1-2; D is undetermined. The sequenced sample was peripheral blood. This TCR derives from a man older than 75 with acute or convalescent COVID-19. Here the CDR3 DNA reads TGTGCCACCAGTGAACGCGGCCGTAGCGGGGGCTACACCTTC. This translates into CATSERGRSGGYTF.